The clone carrying this T cell receptor beta chain was seen only a few times. This sample stems from a study of spatial heterogeneity in lung cancer. Trimming shortened V by 1 base and J by 6 bases, and 16 bases separated the two germline ends. CDR1 is DFQATT, CDR2 SNEGSKA, per germline (reference sequence). The CDR3 is 15 residues long. The time point denotes: blood at routine non-recurrence follow-up after resection. The study sequenced unsorted whole RNA from tumor, nontumor lung or frozen PBMC. TCRdb re-called the 5' RACE reads through MiXCR, storing one row per CDR3 protein. The table lists 95,000 to 120,000 distinct CDR3 sequences, 10% to 13% of them singletons.

The sample consisted of PBMCs, taken at follow-up. The source is a female donor with early-stage non-small cell lung cancer. The chain carries TRBV20-1 and TRBJ2-1; maybe TRBD2 (5 bases). CDR3 sequence (DNA): TGCAGTGCTAGAGCTGAGGGTGGCTACCCCAATGAGCAGTTCTTC. The encoded protein is CSARAEGGYPNEQFF.